The rows below give T cell receptor beta chains drawn from one sample of a study of shared clonotypes between healthy human individuals. Data came from immunoSEQ multiplex PCR; TCRdb stores just in-frame clones and leaves some out. The table includes about 1.5 million clones, 95% to 97% detected once. Sequencing input: naive CD4+ T cells sorted from blood. The receptors originated from a man younger than 40 in good health. The conserved cysteine and the conserved F or W are not part of the CDR3 here. Fields, in order: V gene, clone size, CDR3 protein. For some rows the clone size is stated as once, few or many, or as a class when expanded; others skip it.

v_gene: TRBV7-2
abundance: -
CDR3aa: ASSLKASGNEQF

v_gene: TRBV5-1
abundance: -
CDR3aa: ASSILTSGNNEQF

v_gene: TRBV15
abundance: -
CDR3aa: ATSLWGVSEKLF

v_gene: TRBV18
abundance: -
CDR3aa: ASSPGTPRSEAF

v_gene: TRBV9
abundance: -
CDR3aa: ASSVVSGSSYNEQF

v_gene: TRBV6-4
abundance: -
CDR3aa: ASSERTSGTNEQF

v_gene: TRBV19
abundance: -
CDR3aa: ASSIGGQGSYEQY

v_gene: TRBV5-1
abundance: -
CDR3aa: ASSLAIRSERGDEAF

v_gene: TRBV15
abundance: -
CDR3aa: ATSRDPGEGQPQH

v_gene: TRBV10-2
abundance: -
CDR3aa: ASSVGRKDYEQY

v_gene: TRBV7-8
abundance: -
CDR3aa: ASSLLWREQRETQY

v_gene: TRBV10-1
abundance: -
CDR3aa: ASSENPRYEQY

v_gene: TRBV9
abundance: -
CDR3aa: ASSFRHPGDTQY

v_gene: TRBV30
abundance: -
CDR3aa: AWSGLAGATSSYNEQF

v_gene: TRBV10-2
abundance: -
CDR3aa: ASSSLDYGYT

v_gene: TRBV9
abundance: -
CDR3aa: ASSVEGGAGAYNEQF

v_gene: TRBV11-3
abundance: -
CDR3aa: ASSLRVTGELF

v_gene: TRBV5-6
abundance: -
CDR3aa: ASSLGRSVYNEQF

v_gene: TRBV10-3
abundance: once
CDR3aa: AISPGQQETQY

v_gene: TRBV27
abundance: -
CDR3aa: ASRAIYPGSSYEQY

v_gene: TRBV7-2
abundance: -
CDR3aa: ASSGRTGSSYNEQF

v_gene: TRBV2
abundance: -
CDR3aa: ASSKPRRGEGTQY

v_gene: TRBV7-2
abundance: -
CDR3aa: ASSFPRTSGNMGVHEQY

v_gene: TRBV10-3
abundance: -
CDR3aa: AINPGFKSEQY

v_gene: TRBV28
abundance: -
CDR3aa: ASSLSLPGELF

v_gene: TRBV18
abundance: -
CDR3aa: ASSSTGGASLGNQPQH

v_gene: TRBV7-6
abundance: -
CDR3aa: ASSSVRGRGPSGNTIY

v_gene: TRBV7-3
abundance: -
CDR3aa: ASSFGQGTDTGELF

v_gene: TRBV9
abundance: -
CDR3aa: ASSGRDRGPRANEKLF

v_gene: TRBV5-1
abundance: once
CDR3aa: ASNRERVETQY

v_gene: TRBV30
abundance: -
CDR3aa: AWSTSGQETQY

v_gene: TRBV28
abundance: -
CDR3aa: ASSLWRGDSYSGANVLT

v_gene: TRBV5-1
abundance: -
CDR3aa: ASSLGSTEYNEQF

v_gene: TRBV9
abundance: -
CDR3aa: ASSVVLSYNEQF

v_gene: TRBV5-1
abundance: -
CDR3aa: ASSLAGTGMGLRNEQF

v_gene: TRBV5-1
abundance: -
CDR3aa: ASTGGSYEQY

v_gene: TRBV7-9
abundance: -
CDR3aa: ASSSITGPLSKEYNEQF

v_gene: TRBV6-5
abundance: -
CDR3aa: ASSYNGEQF

v_gene: TRBV6-6
abundance: -
CDR3aa: ASWTSGGYNEQF

v_gene: TRBV19
abundance: -
CDR3aa: ASSIVGLNTEAF

v_gene: TRBV5-1
abundance: -
CDR3aa: ASSRQGSQETQY

v_gene: TRBV5-8
abundance: -
CDR3aa: ASSSDRGGDTQY

v_gene: TRBV28
abundance: -
CDR3aa: ASSSGTADTQY

v_gene: TRBV19
abundance: -
CDR3aa: ASSNGGFQPQH

v_gene: TRBV6-5
abundance: -
CDR3aa: ASSAYSGSPYEQY

v_gene: TRBV7-2
abundance: -
CDR3aa: ASSPFRGQRNTIY

v_gene: TRBV28
abundance: -
CDR3aa: ASSPRTGASNQPQH

v_gene: TRBV11-3
abundance: -
CDR3aa: ASSLSPGGNEQF

v_gene: TRBV5-1
abundance: once
CDR3aa: ASSLGTSGDYEQY

v_gene: TRBV6-7
abundance: -
CDR3aa: ASSTGAMNTEAF

v_gene: TRBV11-2
abundance: -
CDR3aa: ASSQTAGQAYNEQF

v_gene: TRBV5-5
abundance: -
CDR3aa: ASSLGQDLLYGYT

v_gene: TRBV15
abundance: -
CDR3aa: ATSNQGWTEAF